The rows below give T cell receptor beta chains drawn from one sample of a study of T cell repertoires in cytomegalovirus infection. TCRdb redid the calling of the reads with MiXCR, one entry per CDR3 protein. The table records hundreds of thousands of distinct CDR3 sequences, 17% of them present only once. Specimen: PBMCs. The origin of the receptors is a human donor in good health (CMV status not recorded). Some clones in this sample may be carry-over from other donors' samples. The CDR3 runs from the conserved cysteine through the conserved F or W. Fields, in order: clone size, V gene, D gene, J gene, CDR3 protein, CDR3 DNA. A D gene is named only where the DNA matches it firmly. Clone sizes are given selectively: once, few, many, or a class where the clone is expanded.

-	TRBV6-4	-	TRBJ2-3	CASSDSYEWGTQYF	TGTGCCAGCAGTGACTCCTACGAGTGGGGTACGCAGTATTTT
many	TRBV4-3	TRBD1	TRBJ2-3	CASSRSTGTVTDTQYF	TGCGCCAGCAGCCGATCCACCGGGACAGTCACAGATACGCAGTATTTT
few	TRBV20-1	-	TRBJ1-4	CSARDRGTNEKLFF	TGCAGTGCTAGAGATCGGGGTACTAATGAAAAACTGTTTTTT
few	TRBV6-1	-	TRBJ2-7	CASRQAGTSAYEQYF	TGTGCCAGCAGGCAGGCCGGGACCAGTGCCTACGAGCAGTACTTC
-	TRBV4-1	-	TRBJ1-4	CASSQAPGLQEKLFF	TGTGCCAGCAGCCAAGCCCCCGGACTACAGGAAAAACTGTTTTTT
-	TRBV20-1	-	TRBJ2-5	CSAKAAGETQYF	TGCAGTGCCAAAGCAGCAGGGGAGACCCAGTACTTC
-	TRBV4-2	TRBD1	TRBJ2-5	CASSQEWTGPPETQYF	TGTGCCAGCAGCCAAGAGTGGACAGGTCCTCCGGAGACCCAGTACTTC
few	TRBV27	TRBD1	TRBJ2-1	CASSAQGQGAVYEQFF	TGTGCCAGCAGTGCGCAGGGACAGGGGGCTGTGTATGAGCAGTTCTTC
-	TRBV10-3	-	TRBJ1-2	CAISERQGYGYTF	TGTGCCATCAGTGAGCGCCAGGGCTATGGCTACACCTTC
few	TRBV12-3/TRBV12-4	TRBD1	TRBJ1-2	CASSPGTVQPNYGYTF	TGTGCCAGCAGTCCCGGGACAGTACAACCTAACTATGGCTACACCTTC
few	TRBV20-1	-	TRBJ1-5	CSARDIGGDQPQHF	TGCAGTGCTAGAGATATCGGGGGCGATCAGCCCCAGCATTTT
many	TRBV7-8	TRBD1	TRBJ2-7	CASSPSRGHSYEQYF	TGTGCCAGCAGCCCGAGTAGGGGGCACTCCTACGAGCAGTACTTC
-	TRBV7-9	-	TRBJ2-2	CASSLTEGAGELFF	TGTGCCAGCAGCTTGACAGAAGGTGCCGGGGAGCTGTTTTTT
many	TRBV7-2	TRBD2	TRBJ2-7	CASSLPLQRGVDYEQYF	TGTGCCAGCAGCTTACCATTACAGCGGGGGGTAGACTACGAGCAGTACTTC
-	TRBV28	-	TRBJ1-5	CASREDSPGEQPQHF	TGTGCCAGCAGAGAGGACAGCCCCGGGGAACAGCCCCAGCATTTT
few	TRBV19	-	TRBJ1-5	CASSIAGFQHF	TGTGCCAGTAGTATAGCTGGATTCCAGCATTTT